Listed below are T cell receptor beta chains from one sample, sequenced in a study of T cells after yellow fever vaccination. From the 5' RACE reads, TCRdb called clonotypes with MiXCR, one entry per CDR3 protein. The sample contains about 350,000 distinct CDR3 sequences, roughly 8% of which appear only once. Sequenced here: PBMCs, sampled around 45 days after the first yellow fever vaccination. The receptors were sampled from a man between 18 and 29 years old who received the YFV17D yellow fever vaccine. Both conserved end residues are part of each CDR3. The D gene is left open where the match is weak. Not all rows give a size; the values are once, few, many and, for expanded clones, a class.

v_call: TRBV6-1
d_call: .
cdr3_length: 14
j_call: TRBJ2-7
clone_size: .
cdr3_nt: TGTGCCAGCAGGGGGTGGGGGGTCTCCTACGAGCAGTACTTC
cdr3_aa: CASRGWGVSYEQYF

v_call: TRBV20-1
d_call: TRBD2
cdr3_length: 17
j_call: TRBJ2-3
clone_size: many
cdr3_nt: TGCAGTGCTAGGACCGGACTAGCGGGGGGTTATACAGATACGCAGTATTTT
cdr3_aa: CSARTGLAGGYTDTQYF

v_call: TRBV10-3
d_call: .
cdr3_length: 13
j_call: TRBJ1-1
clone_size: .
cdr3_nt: TGTGCCTCCATCGGACTACTGAACACTGAAGCTTTCTTT
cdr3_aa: CASIGLLNTEAFF

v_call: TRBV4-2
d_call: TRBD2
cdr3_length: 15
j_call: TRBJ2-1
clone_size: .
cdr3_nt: TGTGCCAGCAGCCCCTCTAGCGGGGCTCTCGTTGAGCAGTTCTTC
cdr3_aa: CASSPSSGALVEQFF

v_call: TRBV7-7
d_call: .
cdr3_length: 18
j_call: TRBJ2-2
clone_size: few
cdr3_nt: TGTGCTAGCAGCTTAGGCCCCCGGTCGGGCCCTTCCCCCGGGGAGCTGTTTTTT
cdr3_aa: CASSLGPRSGPSPGELFF

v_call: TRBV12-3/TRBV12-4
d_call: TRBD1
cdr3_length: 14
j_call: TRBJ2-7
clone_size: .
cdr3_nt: TGTGCCAGCAGTCTCGGGACAGGGGTTGGCGAGCAGTACTTC
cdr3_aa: CASSLGTGVGEQYF

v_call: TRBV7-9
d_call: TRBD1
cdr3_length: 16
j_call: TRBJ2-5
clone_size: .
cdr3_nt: TGTGCCAGCAGCCTAGCCTTGACAGGGAATGCGGAGACCCAGTACTTC
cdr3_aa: CASSLALTGNAETQYF

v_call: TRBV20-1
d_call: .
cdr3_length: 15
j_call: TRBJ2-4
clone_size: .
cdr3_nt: TGCAGTGCTAGAGTGGGCAGGCCAGCCAAAAACATTCAGTACTTC
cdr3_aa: CSARVGRPAKNIQYF

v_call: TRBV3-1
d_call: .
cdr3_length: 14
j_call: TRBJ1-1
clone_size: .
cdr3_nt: TGTGCCAGCAGCCAAGATGGCGGGGTCACTGAAGCTTTCTTT
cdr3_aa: CASSQDGGVTEAFF

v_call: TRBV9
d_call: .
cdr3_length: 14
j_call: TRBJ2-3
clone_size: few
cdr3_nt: TGTGCCAGCAGCGTACAGGTGCCCACAGATACGCAGTATTTT
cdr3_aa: CASSVQVPTDTQYF

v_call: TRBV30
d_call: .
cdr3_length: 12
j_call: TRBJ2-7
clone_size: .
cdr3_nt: TGTGCCTGGAGCGGTGACCGCTACGAGCAGTACTTC
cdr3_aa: CAWSGDRYEQYF

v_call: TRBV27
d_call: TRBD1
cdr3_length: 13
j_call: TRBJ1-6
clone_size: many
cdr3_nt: TGTGCCAGCAGTCTCGAGACAGGGGGACACCTCCACTTT
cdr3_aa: CASSLETGGHLHF

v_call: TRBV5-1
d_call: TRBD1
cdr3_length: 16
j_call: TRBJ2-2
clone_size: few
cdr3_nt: TGCGCCAGCAGGGTGACAGGGGGCGCGGACACCGGGGAGCTGTTTTTT
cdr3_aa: CASRVTGGADTGELFF

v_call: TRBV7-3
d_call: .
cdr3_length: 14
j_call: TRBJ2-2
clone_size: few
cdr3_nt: TGTGCCAGCAGCAGCGGACAGCACACCGGGGAGCTGTTTTTT
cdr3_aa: CASSSGQHTGELFF

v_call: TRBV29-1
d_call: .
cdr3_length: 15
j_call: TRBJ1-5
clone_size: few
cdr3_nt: TGCAGCGTCGGGATCGGGGCTTCGGGCAATCAGCCCCAGCATTTT
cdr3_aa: CSVGIGASGNQPQHF

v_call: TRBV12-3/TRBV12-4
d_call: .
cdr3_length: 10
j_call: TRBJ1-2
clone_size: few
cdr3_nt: TGTGCCAGCGGGGGAAATGGCTACACCTTC
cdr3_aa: CASGGNGYTF

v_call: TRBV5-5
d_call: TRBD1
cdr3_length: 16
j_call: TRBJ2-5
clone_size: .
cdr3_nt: TGTGCCAGCAGCTTAGCGGCAGGGGGATCCGGTGCGACCCAGTACTTC
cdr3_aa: CASSLAAGGSGATQYF

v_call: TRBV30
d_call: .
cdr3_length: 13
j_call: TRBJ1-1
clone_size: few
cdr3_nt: TGTGCCTGGAGTGTCTCGGGGAGGACTGAAGCTTTCTTT
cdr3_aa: CAWSVSGRTEAFF

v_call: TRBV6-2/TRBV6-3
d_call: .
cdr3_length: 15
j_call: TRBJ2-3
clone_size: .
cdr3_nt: TGTGCCAGCAGTTACGACCTCTCTAGCACAGATACGCAGTATTTT
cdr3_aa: CASSYDLSSTDTQYF

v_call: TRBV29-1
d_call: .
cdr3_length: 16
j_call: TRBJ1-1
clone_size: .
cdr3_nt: TGCAGCGTTGGGTTGGGCAGGGGAAGACAGGAGACTGAAGCTTTCTTT
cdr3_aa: CSVGLGRGRQETEAFF